One sample yielded the 27 T cell receptor beta chains listed below, sequenced in a study of neurological immune-mediated disorders. TCRdb re-analysed the 5' RACE reads in MiXCR, keeping a single row per CDR3 protein. Altogether approximately 46,000 distinct CDR3 sequences are present, under 13% being singletons, with the ten largest covering under 5.5%. The sequenced sample consisted of PBMCs. Receptors originate from a man between 70 and 80 years old with HTLV-1-associated myelopathy (HAM/TSP).

This clonotype occurred many times. The gene calls are TRBV6-6 and TRBJ1-1; tentative D call: TRBD1 (5 bases). The germline V and J ends were trimmed by 7 bases and 4 bases, with 13 bases remaining between them. CDR1 and CDR2 (germline): MNHNY, SVGAGI (reference sequence). The length of the CDR3 is 13 residues. The CDR3 sequence is CASTSGYSTEAFF. As DNA, the CDR3 is TGTGCCAGCACTTCAGGGTATAGCACTGAAGCTTTCTTT.

This clonotype was observed at least ten times. In nucleotides, the CDR3 is TGCGCCAGCAGCTTGGGGGACCCCGAGGGGCAGTACTTC. It translates to CASSLGDPEGQYF. The chain recombines TRBV5-1 with TRBJ2-7; TRBD1 or TRBD2 may be the D gene (5 bases each). The CDR3 contains 13 residues. V shed 0 bases and J shed 9 bases, with 13 bases lying between them. Looked up from germline, CDR1 is SGHRS and CDR2 is YFSETQ.

This clonotype was found many times. The chain is built from TRBV4-2 and TRBJ2-3, with a possible D match to TRBD2 (7 bases). V lost 4 bases, J lost 1 base, and 15 bases lay in between. Germline V gene sequence: CDR1 LGHNA, CDR2 YNFKEQ. The length of the CDR3 is 16 residues. CDR3: CASSLSKGGGTDTQYF. The CDR3 nucleotides are TGTGCCAGCAGCCTTTCAAAGGGGGGGGGCACAGATACGCAGTATTTT.

Many counts were recorded for this clonotype. The chain recombines TRBV7-3 with TRBJ2-2; 10 bases map to TRBD2. In germline, CDR1 is SGHTA, CDR2 FQGTGA. The CDR3 totals 16 residues. Trimming removed 5 bases from V and 1 base from J; junction bases left unmatched: 4. As DNA, the CDR3 is TGTGCCAGCAGCCCCCCTAGCGGGAGGAACACCGGGGAGCTGTTTTTT. This sequence encodes CASSPPSGRNTGELFF. The entire variable domain, with the rest obtained from reference TRBV7-3 and TRBJ2-2, is as follows: GAGVSQTPSNKVTEKGKYVELRCDPISGHTALYWYRQSLGQGPEFLIYFQGTGAADDSGLPNDRFFAVRPEGSVSTLKIQRTERGDSAVYLCASSPPSGRNTGELFFGEGSRLTVL.

This clonotype occurred many times. The V and J genes are TRBV29-1 and TRBJ2-1, with D possibly TRBD1 on 5 matching bases. The V end lost 5 bases, the J end lost 8 bases, and 13 bases lay between the germline ends. The germline gives CDR1 SQVTM, CDR2 ANQGSEA. CDR3 length equals 12 residues. Written as DNA, the CDR3 is TGCAGCGTTTTTTCAGGGCGCGATGAGCAGTTCTTC. It translates to CSVFSGRDEQFF.

In this sample, this clonotype turned up many times. CDR3 bases: TGTGCCAGCTCACCGGAACAGGGGGCAGGCTATGGCTACACCTTC. It codes for CASSPEQGAGYGYTF. The chain combines TRBV18 with TRBJ1-2; 9 nucleotides agree with TRBD1. CDR1 KGHSH and CDR2 LQKENI come from the germline V gene. With 3 bases clipped from V and 4 bases from J, the junction kept 6 bases outside the gene matches. This CDR3 contains 15 residues.

Ten or more counts support this clonotype. The CDR3 nucleotides read TGTGCCAGCAGTCACCCCGGGACAGGGTCTATTGAAGCTTTCTTT. It encodes CASSHPGTGSIEAFF. This chain links TRBV7-9 with TRBJ1-1; TRBD1 matches at 9 bases. Unmatched junction bases numbered 12, after V lost 6 bases and J lost 7 bases. The CDR3 totals 15 residues. Looked up from germline, CDR1 is SEHNR and CDR2 is FQNEAQ (reference sequence).

The chain couples TRBV4-3 to TRBJ2-3, with no clear D. Germline V gene lookup returns CDR1 LGHNA and CDR2 YSLEER. Trimming stripped 1 base from V and 6 bases from J, with 11 bases between. CDR3 length: 14 amino acids. The DNA of the CDR3 is TGCGCCAGCAGCCAAGTCTTGGATTTCGATACGCAGTATTTT. This encodes CASSQVLDFDTQYF.

This clonotype was observed at least ten times. The rearrangement links TRBV9 to TRBJ2-1; 8 nucleotides agree with TRBD2. Germline V lookup: CDR1 SGDLS, CDR2 YYNGEE. V trimming: 3 bases; J trimming: 4 bases; junction bases outside the gene matches: 6. The CDR3 has 15 amino acids. CDR3 sequence reads: CASSAGGGRYNEQFF. Here the CDR3 DNA reads TGTGCCAGCAGCGCGGGGGGGGGACGGTACAATGAGCAGTTCTTC. The variable domain in full, with the rest retrieved from reference TRBV9 and TRBJ2-1, is DSGVTQTPKHLITATGQRVTLRCSPRSGDLSVYWYQQSLDQGLQFLIQYYNGEERAKGNILERFSAQQFPDLHSELNLSSLELGDSALYFCASSAGGGRYNEQFFGPGTRLTVL.

The V gene is TRBV9, the J gene TRBJ2-7; 10 nucleotides line up with TRBD2. Germline trimming cut 0 bases from V and 5 bases from J; bases unmatched to any gene: 2. The CDR3 has 14 residues. Germline CDR1 SGDLS, CDR2 YYNGEE. For the CDR3, the DNA is TGTGCCAGCAGCGTAGCTAGCGGGAGTCACGAGCAGTACTTC. Translated: CASSVASGSHEQYF.

In its sample, this clonotype was seen many times. The V and J genes are TRBV28 and TRBJ1-5, with no clear D. The CDR3 is made up of 14 amino acids. V lost 6 bases, J lost 7 bases, and 16 bases lay in between. Per the germline V gene, CDR1 is MDHEN and CDR2 is SYDVKM. The CDR3 spells CASRKTPGNQPQHF. Written as DNA, the CDR3 is TGTGCCAGCAGAAAAACCCCGGGGAACCAGCCCCAGCATTTT.

This clonotype was detected many times. The chain couples TRBV27 to TRBJ2-3; weak D call: TRBD2 (6 bases). Between the trimmed V and J ends, which lost 7 bases and 6 bases, there was a span of 11 bases. The CDR3 has 12 amino acids. Germline V lookup: CDR1 MNHEY, CDR2 SMNVEV (reference sequence). The DNA of the CDR3 is TGTGCCAGCAACACACGGGGGGATACGCAGTATTTT. Its translation is CASNTRGDTQYF.

This clonotype was recorded many times. The J gene is TRBJ2-1, the V gene TRBV9, with TRBD2 matching 10 bases. The germline V gene has CDR1 SGDLS and CDR2 YYNGEE. CDR3 length: 12 amino acids. V gave up 7 bases and J gave up 7 bases; unmatched junction bases: 2. This CDR3 is CASGLAENEQFF. The DNA of the CDR3 is TGTGCCAGCGGACTAGCGGAGAATGAGCAGTTCTTC.

This clonotype was counted a single time. The chain uses TRBV4-3 and TRBJ2-2; weak D call: TRBD1 (5 bases). The CDR3 has 15 amino acids. The V and J ends lost 1 base and 6 bases respectively, with 12 bases between them. CDR1 is LGHNA and CDR2 is YSLEER in the germline V gene. The CDR3, as DNA: TGCGCCAGCAGCCAAGTTGGGCAGGGATCCGGGGAGCTGTTTTTT. Protein sequence: CASSQVGQGSGELFF.

This clonotype was picked up a small number of times. CDR3 sequence: CSARGLTGELFF. CDR3 DNA sequence: TGCAGTGCTAGAGGTTTGACCGGGGAGCTGTTTTTT. The rearrangement uses TRBV20-1 and TRBJ2-2, with D hard to call. The germline V gene encodes CDR1 DFQATT and CDR2 SNEGSKA (reference sequence). Trimming took off 1 base at V and 5 bases at J, with 5 bases between the two ends. The CDR3 sequence is 12 residues long.

This clonotype was seen repeatedly, ten times or more. The chain links TRBV28 to TRBJ2-7; D is undetermined. V shed 1 base and J shed 5 bases, with 21 bases lying between them. The CDR3 runs 17 residues. Germline V gene lookup returns CDR1 MDHEN and CDR2 SYDVKM. DNA for the CDR3: TGTGCCAGCAGTTTATTAGCTTTGAGGCGCGCAATGGACGAGCAGTACTTC. It encodes CASSLLALRRAMDEQYF.

There are many counts of this clonotype. The rearrangement joins TRBV13 to TRBJ2-7, with D unresolved. V lost 7 bases and J lost 0, with 13 bases in between. Germline lookup yields CDR1 PRHDT and CDR2 FYEKMQ (reference sequence). The CDR3 has 14 amino acids. Here the CDR3 reads CASMYGRSSYEQYF. In nucleotides, the CDR3 is TGTGCCAGCATGTATGGGCGTAGCTCCTACGAGCAGTACTTC.

This clonotype was observed many times. The V gene is TRBV7-2, the J gene TRBJ2-6; the D gene is possibly TRBD2 (6 bases). Trimming left V 6 bases short and J 0 bases short, with 15 bases between. Germline V CDR1 and CDR2: SGHTA, FQGNSA. The CDR3 has 17 residues. The CDR3 loop is CASSFKGGVSGANVLTF. In nucleotides, the CDR3 is TGTGCCAGCAGTTTTAAGGGAGGAGTCTCTGGGGCCAACGTCCTGACTTTC.

This clonotype was recorded many times. This rearrangement joins TRBV15 to TRBJ2-1, with TRBD2 identical over 8 bases. After removal of 0 bases from V and 5 bases from J, the junction contained 3 bases not matched to a gene. Germline CDR1 is LNHNV and CDR2 is YYDKDF (reference sequence). This CDR3 comprises 15 residues. CDR3 in amino acids: CATSREDSGNNEQFF. The CDR3 nucleotides read TGTGCCACCAGCAGAGAGGATAGCGGGAACAATGAGCAGTTCTTC.

This clonotype was seen at least ten times. This chain joins TRBV28 and TRBJ2-7, with TRBD2 identical over 8 bases. This CDR3 spans 15 amino acids. J lost 0 bases, V lost 2 bases, and 3 bases had no gene match. Per germline, CDR1 MDHEN and CDR2 SYDVKM. The DNA of the CDR3 is TGTGCCAGCAGTTTAGCCGCGGGAGGCTCCTACGAGCAGTACTTC. It translates to CASSLAAGGSYEQYF.

The sample holds many counts of this clonotype. V and J are TRBV20-1 and TRBJ2-2, with 9 bases fitting TRBD2. J gave up 7 bases and V 3 bases, and 3 bases lay outside the gene matches. The CDR3 is 13 amino acids. The V gene's germline CDR1 is DFQATT and CDR2 SNEGSKA (reference sequence). The CDR3, as DNA: TGCAGTGCTAGGGGACTAGCCGGCGGGGAGCTGTTTTTT. Amino acid sequence: CSARGLAGGELFF.

This clonotype was counted many times. The rearrangement joins TRBV3-1 to TRBJ1-2; no clear D gene. In germline, CDR1 is LGHDT, CDR2 YNNKEL (reference sequence). CDR3 size: 12 residues. V was cut by 8 bases and J by 0 bases, with 7 bases left in between. This chain's CDR3 is CASAGTNYGYTF. CDR3 bases: TGTGCCAGCGCCGGGACTAACTATGGCTACACCTTC.

This clonotype was counted many times. The chain links TRBV6-5 to TRBJ2-7, with a weak D call TRBD2 (6 bases). V lost 10 bases, J lost 7 bases, and 23 bases lay in between. CDR1 and CDR2 from the germline V gene are MNHEY and SVGAGI. The CDR3 covers 14 residues. CDR3 sequence reads: CATNPTGGKGEQYF. In DNA, the CDR3 is TGTGCCACCAACCCGACCGGCGGGAAGGGAGAGCAGTACTTC.

In regard to this clonotype: In this CDR3 the conserved last residue, phenylalanine or tryptophan, is missing, so a read error is likely. The gene calls are TRBV7-9 and TRBJ1-6; D unclear. This CDR3 has 12 residues. The germline V gene has CDR1 SEHNR and CDR2 FQNEAQ (reference sequence). Deletions cut 5 bases from V and 14 bases from J, with 13 bases between. The CDR3 spells CASSPGPTALHY. The CDR3 DNA sequence: TGTGCCAGCAGCCCCGGGCCGACGGCCCTCCACTAT.

This clonotype has just a few counts. The chain joins TRBV5-1 to TRBJ2-5; no reliable D call. The V gene's germline CDR1 is SGHRS and CDR2 YFSETQ. V dropped 0 bases and J dropped 5 bases, with 11 bases sitting between them. The CDR3 sequence is 14 residues long. The CDR3 loop is CASSLASREETQYF. The CDR3 DNA reads as TGCGCCAGCAGCTTGGCTTCAAGAGAGGAGACCCAGTACTTC.

This clonotype showed up many times. The chain carries TRBV20-1 and TRBJ2-1; 11 nucleotides agree with TRBD2. Germline trimming cut 6 bases from V and 7 bases from J; bases unmatched to any gene: 8. CDR3 length: 14 amino acids. From germline, CDR1 is DFQATT and CDR2 SNEGSKA (reference sequence). DNA for the CDR3: TGCAGTGCCACGCCGGGACTAGCGGTTAATGAGCAGTTCTTC. This translates into CSATPGLAVNEQFF.

There are many counts of this clonotype. The rearrangement uses TRBV5-1 and TRBJ2-3, with TRBD1 identical over 8 bases. Unmatched junction bases numbered 8, after V lost 2 bases and J lost 6 bases. The CDR3 is made up of 15 amino acids. Germline-derived CDR1 and CDR2 are SGHRS and YFSETQ. This CDR3 reads CASSFRTGNADTQYF. In DNA, the CDR3 is TGCGCCAGCAGCTTTCGGACAGGGAACGCGGATACGCAGTATTTT.